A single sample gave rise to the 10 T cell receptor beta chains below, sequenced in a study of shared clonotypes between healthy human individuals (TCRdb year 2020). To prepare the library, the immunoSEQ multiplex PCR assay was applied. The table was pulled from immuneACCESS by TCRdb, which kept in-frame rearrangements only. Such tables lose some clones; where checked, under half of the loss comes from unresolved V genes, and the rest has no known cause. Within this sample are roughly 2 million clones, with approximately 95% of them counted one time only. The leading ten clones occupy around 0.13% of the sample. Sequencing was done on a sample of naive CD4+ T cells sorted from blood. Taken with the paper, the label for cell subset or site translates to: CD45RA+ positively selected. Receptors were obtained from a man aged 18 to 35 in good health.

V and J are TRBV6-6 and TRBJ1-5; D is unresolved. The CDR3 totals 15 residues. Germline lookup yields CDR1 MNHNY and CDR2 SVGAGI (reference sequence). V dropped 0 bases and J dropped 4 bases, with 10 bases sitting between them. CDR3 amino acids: CASSYSGERNQPQHF. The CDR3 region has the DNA TGTGCCAGCAGTTACTCCGGGGAACGTAATCAGCCCCAGCATTTT.

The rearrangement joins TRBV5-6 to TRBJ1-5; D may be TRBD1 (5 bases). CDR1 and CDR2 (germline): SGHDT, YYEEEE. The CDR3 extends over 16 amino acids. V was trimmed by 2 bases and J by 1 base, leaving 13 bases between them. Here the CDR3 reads CASSFRRAGSNQPQHF. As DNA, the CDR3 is TGTGCCAGCAGCTTCCGCAGGGCGGGAAGCAATCAGCCCCAGCATTTT.

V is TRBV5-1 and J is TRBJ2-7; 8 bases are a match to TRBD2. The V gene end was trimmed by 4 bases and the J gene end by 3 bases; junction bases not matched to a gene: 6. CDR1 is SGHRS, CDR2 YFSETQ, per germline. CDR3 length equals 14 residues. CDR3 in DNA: TGCGCCAGCAGCACCACCGGGACTAGCTACGAGCAGTACTTC. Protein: CASSTTGTSYEQYF.

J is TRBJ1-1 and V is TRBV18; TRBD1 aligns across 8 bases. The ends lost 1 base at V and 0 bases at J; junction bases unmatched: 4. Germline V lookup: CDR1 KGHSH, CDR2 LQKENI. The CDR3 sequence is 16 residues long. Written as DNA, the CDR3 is TGTGCCAGCTCACCACTGCCGGACAGGGTGAACACTGAAGCTTTCTTT. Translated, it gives CASSPLPDRVNTEAFF.

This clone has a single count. In DNA form, the CDR3 reads TGTGCCAGCAGCTCCGCGAGACAACTCCCCTACGAGCAGTACTTC. This encodes CASSSARQLPYEQYF. V gene TRBV7-9 combines with J gene TRBJ2-7, with D uncertain. This CDR3 spans 15 amino acids. With 4 bases removed from V and 2 bases from J, the gap between germline ends came to 15 bases. Germline V gene sequence: CDR1 SEHNR, CDR2 FQNEAQ (reference sequence).

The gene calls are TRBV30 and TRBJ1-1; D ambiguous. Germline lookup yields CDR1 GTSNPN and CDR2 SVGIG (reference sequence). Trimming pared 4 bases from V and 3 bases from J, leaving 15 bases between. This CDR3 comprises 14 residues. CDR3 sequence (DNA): TGTGCCTGGACTGCCCCGCGGGTTTACACTGAAGCTTTCTTT. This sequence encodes CAWTAPRVYTEAFF.

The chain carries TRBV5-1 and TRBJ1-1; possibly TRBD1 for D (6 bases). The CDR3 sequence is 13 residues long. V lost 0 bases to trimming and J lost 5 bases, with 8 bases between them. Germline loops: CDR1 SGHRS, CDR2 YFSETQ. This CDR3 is CASSLDQGTEAFF. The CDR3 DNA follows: TGCGCCAGCAGCTTGGACCAGGGGACTGAAGCTTTCTTT. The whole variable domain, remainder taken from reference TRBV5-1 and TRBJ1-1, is KAGVTQTPRYLIKTRGQQVTLSCSPISGHRSVSWYQQTPGQGLQFLFEYFSETQRNKGNFPGRFSGRQFSNSRSEMNVSTLELGDSALYLCASSLDQGTEAFFGQGTRLTVV.

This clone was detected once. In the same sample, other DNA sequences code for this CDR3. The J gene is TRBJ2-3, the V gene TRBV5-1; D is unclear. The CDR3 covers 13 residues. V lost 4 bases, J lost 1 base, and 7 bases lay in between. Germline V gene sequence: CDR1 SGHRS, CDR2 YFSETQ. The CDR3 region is CASSGLGTDTQYF. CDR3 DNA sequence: TGCGCCAGCAGCGGGTTAGGCACAGATACGCAGTATTTT.

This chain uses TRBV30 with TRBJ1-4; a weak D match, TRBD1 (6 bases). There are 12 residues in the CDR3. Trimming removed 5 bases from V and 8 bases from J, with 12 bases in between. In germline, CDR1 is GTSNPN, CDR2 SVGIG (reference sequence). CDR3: CAWGQLEEKLFF. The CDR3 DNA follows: TGTGCCTGGGGACAGCTTGAAGAAAAACTGTTTTTT. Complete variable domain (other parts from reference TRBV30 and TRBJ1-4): SQTIHQWPATLVQPVGSPLSLECTVEGTSNPNLYWYRQAAGRGLQLLFYSVGIGQISSEVPQNLSASRPQDRQFILSSKKLLLSDSGFYLCAWGQLEEKLFFGSGTQLSVL.

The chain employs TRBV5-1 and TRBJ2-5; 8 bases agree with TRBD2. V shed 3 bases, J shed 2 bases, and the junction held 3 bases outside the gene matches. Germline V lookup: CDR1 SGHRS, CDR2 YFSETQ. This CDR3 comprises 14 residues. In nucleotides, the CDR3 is TGCGCCAGCAGCTGGACTAGCCGGCAAGAGACCCAGTACTTC. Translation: CASSWTSRQETQYF.